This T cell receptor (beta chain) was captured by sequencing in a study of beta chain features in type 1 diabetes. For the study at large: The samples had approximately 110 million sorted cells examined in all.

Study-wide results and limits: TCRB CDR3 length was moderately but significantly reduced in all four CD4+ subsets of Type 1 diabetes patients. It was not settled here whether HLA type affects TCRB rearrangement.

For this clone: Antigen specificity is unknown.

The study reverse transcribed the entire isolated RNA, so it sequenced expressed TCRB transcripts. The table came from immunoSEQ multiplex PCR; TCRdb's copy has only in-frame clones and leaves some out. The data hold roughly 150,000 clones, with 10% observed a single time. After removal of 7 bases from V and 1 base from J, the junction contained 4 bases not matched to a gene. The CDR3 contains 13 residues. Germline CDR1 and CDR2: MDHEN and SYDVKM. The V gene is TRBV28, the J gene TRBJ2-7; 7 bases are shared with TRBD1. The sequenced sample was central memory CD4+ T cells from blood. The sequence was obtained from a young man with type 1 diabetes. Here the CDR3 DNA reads TGTGCCAGCACAGGGGGACAGTCCTACGAGCAGTACTTC. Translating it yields CASTGGQSYEQYF.